This T cell receptor (beta chain) stems from a study of cytotoxic CD8 clonotypes in ibrutinib-treated CLL. Study in general: The patients comprised approximately ten relapsed/refractory and around 16 treatment-naive cases, under 18 IGHV unmutated.

This clone turned up a few times. Target depth was 1 in 200,000 to 1 in 1 million T cells, about 10x per clonotype. Assay: immunoSEQ multiplex PCR; the TCRdb copy retains only in-frame clones and omits some. Altogether 100,000 to 150,000 clones are present, 80% to 90% being singletons, with the ten largest covering under 2.5%. In germline, CDR1 is SGHVS, CDR2 FNYEAQ. There are 15 residues in the CDR3. The V gene end was trimmed by 6 bases and the J gene end by 7 bases; junction bases not matched to a gene: 7. This TCR derives from a human donor with chronic lymphocytic leukemia. This chain uses TRBV7-6 with TRBJ1-6, with 9 nucleotides matching TRBD1. Sequenced here: PBMCs, sampled after 24 months of ibrutinib treatment. The CDR3 DNA reads TGTGCCAGCAGTAGAGGACAGGGGAACAATTCACCCCTCCACTTT. Protein: CASSRGQGNNSPLHF.